Below, one T cell receptor (beta chain) is given with its context. The CDR3 consists of 14 residues. Germline trimming cut 4 bases from V and 3 bases from J; bases unmatched to any gene: 2. The germline V gene has CDR1 SGHNT and CDR2 YYREEE (reference sequence). This entry comes from a study of cytomegalovirus exposure and HLA in healthy donors. Primers: 60 Vbeta forward and 13 Jbeta reverse. Sequenced by immunoSEQ multiplex PCR; TCRdb stores in-frame clones only, minus some. This table holds approximately 130,000 clones, 87% found once. The TCR was taken from a woman in her 30s in good health and CMV-seronegative. The rearrangement joins TRBV5-4 to TRBJ2-3; 10 bases fit TRBD1. Specimen: PBMCs. The CDR3 reads CASSRQGATDTQYF. CDR3 DNA sequence: TGTGCCAGCAGCCGACAGGGGGCAACAGATACGCAGTATTTT.